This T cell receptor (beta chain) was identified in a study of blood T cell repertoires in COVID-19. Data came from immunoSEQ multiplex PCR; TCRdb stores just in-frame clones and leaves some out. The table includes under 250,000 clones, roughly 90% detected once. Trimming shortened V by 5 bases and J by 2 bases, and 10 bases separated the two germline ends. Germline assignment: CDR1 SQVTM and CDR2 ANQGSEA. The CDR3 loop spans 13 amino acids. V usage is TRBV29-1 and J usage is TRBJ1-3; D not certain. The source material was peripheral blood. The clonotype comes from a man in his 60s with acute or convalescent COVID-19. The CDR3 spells CSVRPAAGNTIYF. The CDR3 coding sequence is TGCAGCGTTCGTCCGGCGGCTGGAAACACCATATATTTT.